These T cell receptor beta chains were read from a single sample in a study of T cell repertoires in cytomegalovirus infection. TCRdb itself ran the reads through MiXCR, one entry per CDR3 protein. The sample has nearly 450,000 distinct CDR3 sequences, 25% to 40% seen once. The specimen was PBMCs. These TCRs come from a human donor in good health (CMV status not recorded). Some clones in this sample may be carry-over from other donors' samples. The CDR3 runs from the conserved cysteine through the conserved F or W. The order of the fields is V gene, clone size, J gene, D gene, CDR3 DNA, CDR3 protein. A D gene is named only where the DNA matches it firmly. Rows may omit the clone size; those that give it use once, few, many or a size class.

V gene: TRBV27
clone size: .
J gene: TRBJ2-7
D gene: .
CDR3 DNA: TGTGCCAGCAGTGGGGGACTCCGGTTCGGCCAAACCTACGAGCAGTACTTC
CDR3 protein: CASSGGLRFGQTYEQYF

V gene: TRBV4-1
clone size: many
J gene: TRBJ1-5
D gene: .
CDR3 DNA: TGCGCCAGCAGCCAAGAACCCCACTATAGCAATCAGCCCCAGCATTTT
CDR3 protein: CASSQEPHYSNQPQHF

V gene: TRBV6-2/TRBV6-3
clone size: .
J gene: TRBJ2-7
D gene: TRBD1
CDR3 DNA: TGTGCCAGCAATCAGGGGGCCTCCTACGAGCAGTACTTC
CDR3 protein: CASNQGASYEQYF

V gene: TRBV7-9
clone size: few
J gene: TRBJ2-2
D gene: .
CDR3 DNA: TGTGCCAGCAGTCGAATGGGCGGGTTCAACACCGGGGAGCTGTTTTTT
CDR3 protein: CASSRMGGFNTGELFF

V gene: TRBV12-3/TRBV12-4
clone size: .
J gene: TRBJ2-7
D gene: TRBD2
CDR3 DNA: TGTGCCAGCAGTTTAGCGGGCGGGGGGAATTACGAGCAGTACTTC
CDR3 protein: CASSLAGGGNYEQYF

V gene: TRBV20-1
clone size: few
J gene: TRBJ1-1
D gene: TRBD1
CDR3 DNA: TGCAGTGTTAGACAGGGTGACACTGAAGCTTTCTTT
CDR3 protein: CSVRQGDTEAFF

V gene: TRBV6-2/TRBV6-3
clone size: .
J gene: TRBJ1-1
D gene: .
CDR3 DNA: TGTTCCAGCAGTCAGCGGAGGACAGCTGAAGCTTTCTTT
CDR3 protein: CSSSQRRTAEAFF

V gene: TRBV11-2
clone size: many
J gene: TRBJ1-1
D gene: .
CDR3 DNA: TGTGCCAGCAGCTTAGAATCCATGAACACTGAAGCTTTCTTT
CDR3 protein: CASSLESMNTEAFF

V gene: TRBV2
clone size: .
J gene: TRBJ2-3
D gene: TRBD2
CDR3 DNA: TGTGCCAGCAGTGAATGGCGGGGGGGCAAAGATACGCAGTATTTT
CDR3 protein: CASSEWRGGKDTQYF

V gene: TRBV20-1
clone size: .
J gene: TRBJ2-7
D gene: .
CDR3 DNA: TGCAGTGCTGTCGGGGGTGGTGGCGACGAGCAGTACTTC
CDR3 protein: CSAVGGGGDEQYF

V gene: TRBV6-1
clone size: few
J gene: TRBJ2-1
D gene: .
CDR3 DNA: TGTGCCAGCAGTGAAGGTTACAGGGAGGATGAGCAGTTCTTC
CDR3 protein: CASSEGYREDEQFF

V gene: TRBV9
clone size: .
J gene: TRBJ2-5
D gene: TRBD1
CDR3 DNA: TGTGCCAGCAGCGTACGAGCGGGACAGGGTTATCAAGAGACCCAGTACTTC
CDR3 protein: CASSVRAGQGYQETQYF

V gene: TRBV19
clone size: few
J gene: TRBJ1-5
D gene: .
CDR3 DNA: TGTGCCAGTAGTAGAGAGGATAGCAATCAGCCCCAGCATTTT
CDR3 protein: CASSREDSNQPQHF

V gene: TRBV6-1
clone size: many
J gene: TRBJ2-3
D gene: .
CDR3 DNA: TGTGCCAGCAGAGACAAATTGTGGTATAGCACAGATACGCAGTATTTT
CDR3 protein: CASRDKLWYSTDTQYF

V gene: TRBV14
clone size: .
J gene: TRBJ2-1
D gene: .
CDR3 DNA: TGTGCCAGCAGCCAAGGGTATCGGACCTCCTACAATGAGCCGTTCTTC
CDR3 protein: CASSQGYRTSYNEPFF

V gene: TRBV5-1
clone size: .
J gene: TRBJ1-6
D gene: TRBD1
CDR3 DNA: TGCGCCAGCAGCTTGGGGACAGGGGTGTCACCCCTCCACTTT
CDR3 protein: CASSLGTGVSPLHF

V gene: TRBV6-1
clone size: .
J gene: TRBJ2-1
D gene: TRBD1
CDR3 DNA: TGTGCCAGCAGTGTTCGACAGGGCAGGAAGAACTACAATGAGCAGTTCTTC
CDR3 protein: CASSVRQGRKNYNEQFF

V gene: TRBV7-4
clone size: .
J gene: TRBJ1-3
D gene: .
CDR3 DNA: TGTGCCAGCAGTCATCCTCTAAACACCATATATTTT
CDR3 protein: CASSHPLNTIYF

V gene: TRBV7-6
clone size: .
J gene: TRBJ2-3
D gene: .
CDR3 DNA: TGTGCCAGCAGCCCCGCCCCCCCAGATACGCAGTATTTT
CDR3 protein: CASSPAPPDTQYF

V gene: TRBV28
clone size: many
J gene: TRBJ2-7
D gene: .
CDR3 DNA: TGTGCCAGCAGCCACCTGACAGCCGGCTCCTACGAGCAGTACTTC
CDR3 protein: CASSHLTAGSYEQYF

V gene: TRBV7-2
clone size: .
J gene: TRBJ2-1
D gene: .
CDR3 DNA: TGTGCCAGCAGCTTAGATGTCGGGGGTGAGCAGTTATTC
CDR3 protein: CASSLDVGGEQLF

V gene: TRBV4-3
clone size: few
J gene: TRBJ2-5
D gene: TRBD1
CDR3 DNA: TGCGCCAGCAGCCAACTCAGAGGGGGGACAGGGTCGGAGACCCAGTACTTC
CDR3 protein: CASSQLRGGTGSETQYF

V gene: TRBV6-5
clone size: few
J gene: TRBJ2-2
D gene: .
CDR3 DNA: TGTGCCAGCAGTTACGAGTGGGGAAGTCGGCTGCGCACCGGGGAGCTGTTTTTT
CDR3 protein: CASSYEWGSRLRTGELFF

V gene: TRBV7-9
clone size: many
J gene: TRBJ1-3
D gene: TRBD1
CDR3 DNA: TGTGCCAGCAATACAGGGGGGTACTCTGGAAACACCATATATTTT
CDR3 protein: CASNTGGYSGNTIYF

V gene: TRBV24-1
clone size: few
J gene: TRBJ2-7
D gene: TRBD1
CDR3 DNA: TGTGCCACCAGTGATTCTGGGACAGGCGGATATTACGAGCAGTACTTC
CDR3 protein: CATSDSGTGGYYEQYF

V gene: TRBV6-1
clone size: few
J gene: TRBJ1-1
D gene: .
CDR3 DNA: TGTGCCAGCTTAACCGTCGGAAGCCTAAACACTGAAGCTTTCTTT
CDR3 protein: CASLTVGSLNTEAFF

V gene: TRBV10-2
clone size: many
J gene: TRBJ1-2
D gene: .
CDR3 DNA: TGCGCCAGCAGTGAGTCCCTTTACAACTATGGCTACACCTTC
CDR3 protein: CASSESLYNYGYTF

V gene: TRBV7-2
clone size: many
J gene: TRBJ1-2
D gene: .
CDR3 DNA: TGTGCCAGCAGCCCCCACGGGCACTATGGCTACACCTTC
CDR3 protein: CASSPHGHYGYTF

V gene: TRBV5-5
clone size: few
J gene: TRBJ2-7
D gene: TRBD2
CDR3 DNA: TGTGCCAGCAGCTTGCGGGTAGCGGGAGGATTGGGCGAGCAGTACTTC
CDR3 protein: CASSLRVAGGLGEQYF

V gene: TRBV29-1
clone size: few
J gene: TRBJ2-1
D gene: .
CDR3 DNA: TGCAGCGCTGTGGGGGGGCCTAAACAGGGGTACGATGAGCAGTTCTTC
CDR3 protein: CSAVGGPKQGYDEQFF

V gene: TRBV6-5
clone size: .
J gene: TRBJ1-2
D gene: .
CDR3 DNA: TGTGCCAGCAGTTACTCTTTTCAACCCGGATTCCCCTATGGCTACACCTTC
CDR3 protein: CASSYSFQPGFPYGYTF

V gene: TRBV6-5
clone size: .
J gene: TRBJ2-1
D gene: .
CDR3 DNA: TGTGCCAGCAGTACAGTATCCTACAATGAGCAGTTCTTC
CDR3 protein: CASSTVSYNEQFF

V gene: TRBV7-3
clone size: .
J gene: TRBJ2-2
D gene: .
CDR3 DNA: TGTGCCAGCAGCCCTGCAGCGAACACCGGGGAGCTGTTTTTT
CDR3 protein: CASSPAANTGELFF

V gene: TRBV12-3/TRBV12-4
clone size: few
J gene: TRBJ2-7
D gene: .
CDR3 DNA: TGTGCCAGCAGTTTACATGGGCCCCAATACGAGCAGTACTTC
CDR3 protein: CASSLHGPQYEQYF

V gene: TRBV24-1
clone size: once
J gene: TRBJ2-7
D gene: .
CDR3 DNA: TGTGCCACCAGCACAGCCAGGTCCCCCTACGAGCAGTACTTC
CDR3 protein: CATSTARSPYEQYF

V gene: TRBV29-1
clone size: .
J gene: TRBJ2-7
D gene: .
CDR3 DNA: TGCAGCGTCGCAGACAACGACTACAGCTACGAGCAGTACTTC
CDR3 protein: CSVADNDYSYEQYF

V gene: TRBV7-6
clone size: few
J gene: TRBJ2-3
D gene: TRBD2
CDR3 DNA: TGTGCTAGCAGCCCCGGGACTAGATGGGGCACAGATACGCAGTATTTT
CDR3 protein: CASSPGTRWGTDTQYF

V gene: TRBV2
clone size: .
J gene: TRBJ2-7
D gene: .
CDR3 DNA: TGTGCCAGCAGGCCCCCTAATTGGATCGACGAGCAGTACTTC
CDR3 protein: CASRPPNWIDEQYF

V gene: TRBV12-3/TRBV12-4
clone size: .
J gene: TRBJ2-3
D gene: .
CDR3 DNA: TGTGCCAGCAGTTTTGCGGGGGCTAGCACAGATACGCAGTATTTT
CDR3 protein: CASSFAGASTDTQYF

V gene: TRBV4-1
clone size: .
J gene: TRBJ1-5
D gene: .
CDR3 DNA: TGCGCCAGCATCCAAGATGTAGGTCTCAAACAGCCCCAGCATTTT
CDR3 protein: CASIQDVGLKQPQHF

V gene: TRBV2
clone size: few
J gene: TRBJ1-2
D gene: TRBD1
CDR3 DNA: TGTGCCAGCGGTCTTAGCGACAGGGTGGGAAACGATGGCTACACCTTC
CDR3 protein: CASGLSDRVGNDGYTF

V gene: TRBV24-1
clone size: many
J gene: TRBJ2-1
D gene: .
CDR3 DNA: TGTGCCACCAGTGATTTTGGGGGGGGGCGGTCCTACAATGAGCAGTTCTTC
CDR3 protein: CATSDFGGGRSYNEQFF